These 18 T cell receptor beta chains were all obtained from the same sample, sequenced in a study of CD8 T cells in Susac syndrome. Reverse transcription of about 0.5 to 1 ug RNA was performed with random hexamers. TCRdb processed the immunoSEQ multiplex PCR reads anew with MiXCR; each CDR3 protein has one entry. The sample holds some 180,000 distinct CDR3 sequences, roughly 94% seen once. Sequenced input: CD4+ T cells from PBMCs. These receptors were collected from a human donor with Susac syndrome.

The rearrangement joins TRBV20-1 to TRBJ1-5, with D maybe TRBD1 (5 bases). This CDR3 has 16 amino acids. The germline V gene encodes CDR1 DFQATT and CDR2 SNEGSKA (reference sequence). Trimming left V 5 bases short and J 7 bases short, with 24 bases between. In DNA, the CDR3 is TGCAGTGCTTTGCAACCAGGGAAGGGCCTCAGGCAGCCCCAGCATTTT. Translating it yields CSALQPGKGLRQPQHF.

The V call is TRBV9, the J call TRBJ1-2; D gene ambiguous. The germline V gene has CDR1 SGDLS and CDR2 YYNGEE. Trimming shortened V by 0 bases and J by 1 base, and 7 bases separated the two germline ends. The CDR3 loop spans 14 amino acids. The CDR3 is CASSVGGSNYGYTF. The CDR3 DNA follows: TGTGCCAGCAGCGTAGGAGGGAGTAACTATGGCTACACCTTC.

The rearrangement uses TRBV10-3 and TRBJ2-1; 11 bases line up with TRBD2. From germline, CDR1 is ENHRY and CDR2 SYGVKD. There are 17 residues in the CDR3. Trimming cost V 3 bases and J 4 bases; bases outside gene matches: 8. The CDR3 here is CAISDITSGRPYNEQFF. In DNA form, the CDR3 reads TGTGCCATCAGTGATATAACTAGCGGGAGACCGTACAATGAGCAGTTCTTC.

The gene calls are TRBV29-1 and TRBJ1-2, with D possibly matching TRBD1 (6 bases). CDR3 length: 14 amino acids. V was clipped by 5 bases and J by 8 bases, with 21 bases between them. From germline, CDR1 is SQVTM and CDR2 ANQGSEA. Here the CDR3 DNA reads TGCAGCGTTACCCCTCTCACAGGGTTGGAAGGCTACACCTTC. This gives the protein CSVTPLTGLEGYTF.

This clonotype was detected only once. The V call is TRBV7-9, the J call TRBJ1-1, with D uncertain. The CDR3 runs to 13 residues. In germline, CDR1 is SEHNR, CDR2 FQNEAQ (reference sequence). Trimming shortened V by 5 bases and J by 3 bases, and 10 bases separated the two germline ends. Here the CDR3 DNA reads TGTGCCAGCAGCCCACCTAGAGACACTGAAGCTTTCTTT. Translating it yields CASSPPRDTEAFF.

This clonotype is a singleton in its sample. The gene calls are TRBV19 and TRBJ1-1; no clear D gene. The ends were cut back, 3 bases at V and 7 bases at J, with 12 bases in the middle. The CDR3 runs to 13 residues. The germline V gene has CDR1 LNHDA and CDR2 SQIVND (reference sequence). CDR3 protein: CASSIQRDGEAFF. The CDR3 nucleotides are TGTGCCAGTAGTATCCAGAGGGATGGTGAAGCTTTCTTT.

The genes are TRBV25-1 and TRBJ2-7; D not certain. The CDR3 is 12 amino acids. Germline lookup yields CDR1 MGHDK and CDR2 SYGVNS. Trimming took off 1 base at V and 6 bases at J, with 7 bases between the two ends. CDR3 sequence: CASSELRGEQYF. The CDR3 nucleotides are TGTGCCAGCAGTGAATTAAGAGGCGAGCAGTACTTC.

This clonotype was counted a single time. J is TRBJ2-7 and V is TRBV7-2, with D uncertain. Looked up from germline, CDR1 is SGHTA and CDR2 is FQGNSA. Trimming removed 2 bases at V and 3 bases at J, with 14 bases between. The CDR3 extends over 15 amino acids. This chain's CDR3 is CASSLNPGPLYEQYF. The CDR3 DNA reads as TGTGCCAGCAGCTTAAATCCGGGTCCCCTCTACGAGCAGTACTTC.

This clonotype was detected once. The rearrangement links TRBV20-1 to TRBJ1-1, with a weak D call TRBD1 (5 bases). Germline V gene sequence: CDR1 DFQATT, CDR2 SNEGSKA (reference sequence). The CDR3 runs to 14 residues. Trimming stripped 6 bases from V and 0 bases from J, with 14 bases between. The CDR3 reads CSATRGQMNTEAFF. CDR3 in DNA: TGCAGTGCAACCCGCGGACAAATGAACACTGAAGCTTTCTTT.

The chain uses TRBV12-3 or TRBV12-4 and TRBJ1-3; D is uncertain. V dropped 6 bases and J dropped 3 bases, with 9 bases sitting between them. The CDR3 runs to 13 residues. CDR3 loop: CASRLMGGNTIYF. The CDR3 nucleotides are TGTGCCAGCAGGCTCATGGGTGGAAACACCATATATTTT.

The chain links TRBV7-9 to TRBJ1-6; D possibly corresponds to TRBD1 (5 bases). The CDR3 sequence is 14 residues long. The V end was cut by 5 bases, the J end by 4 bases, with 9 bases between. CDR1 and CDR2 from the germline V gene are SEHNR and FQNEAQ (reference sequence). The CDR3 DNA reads TGTGCCAGCAGCAGACAGTCTTATAATTCACCCCTCCACTTT. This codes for CASSRQSYNSPLHF.

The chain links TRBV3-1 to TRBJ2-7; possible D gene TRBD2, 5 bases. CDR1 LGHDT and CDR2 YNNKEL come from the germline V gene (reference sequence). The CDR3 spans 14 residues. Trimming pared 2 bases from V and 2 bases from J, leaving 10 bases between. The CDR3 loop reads CASSQHGSAYEQYF. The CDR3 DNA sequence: TGTGCCAGCAGCCAACATGGGAGCGCCTACGAGCAGTACTTC.

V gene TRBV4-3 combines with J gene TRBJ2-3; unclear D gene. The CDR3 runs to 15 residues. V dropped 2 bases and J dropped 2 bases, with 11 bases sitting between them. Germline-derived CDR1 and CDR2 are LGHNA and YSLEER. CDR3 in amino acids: CASSQSHLSTDTQYF. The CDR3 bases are TGCGCCAGCAGCCAATCCCACCTCTCCACAGATACGCAGTATTTT.

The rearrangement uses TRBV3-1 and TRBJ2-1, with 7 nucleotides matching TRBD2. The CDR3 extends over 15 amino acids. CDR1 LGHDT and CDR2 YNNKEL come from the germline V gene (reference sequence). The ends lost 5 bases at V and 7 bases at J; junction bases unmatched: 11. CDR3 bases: TGTGCCAGCAGCTCTCTCGCGGGAGCGGGGAATGAGCAGTTCTTC. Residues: CASSSLAGAGNEQFF.

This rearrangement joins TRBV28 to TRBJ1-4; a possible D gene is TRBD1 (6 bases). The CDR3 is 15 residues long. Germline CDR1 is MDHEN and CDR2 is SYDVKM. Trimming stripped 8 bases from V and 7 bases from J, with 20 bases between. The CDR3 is CASRHELGGGEKLFF. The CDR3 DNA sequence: TGTGCCAGCCGACACGAACTCGGGGGCGGTGAAAAACTGTTTTTT.

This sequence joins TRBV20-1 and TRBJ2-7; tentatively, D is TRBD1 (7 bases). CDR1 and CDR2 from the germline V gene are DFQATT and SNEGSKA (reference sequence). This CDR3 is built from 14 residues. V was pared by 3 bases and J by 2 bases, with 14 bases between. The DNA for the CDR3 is TGCAGTGCTAGTGGGCAGGGGGGAACCTACGAGCAGTACTTC. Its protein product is CSASGQGGTYEQYF.

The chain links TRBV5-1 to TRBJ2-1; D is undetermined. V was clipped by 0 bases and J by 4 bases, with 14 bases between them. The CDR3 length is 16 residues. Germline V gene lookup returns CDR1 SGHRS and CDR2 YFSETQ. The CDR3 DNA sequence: TGCGCCAGCAGCTTGGTCTCCGGGTCCGGGTACAATGAGCAGTTCTTC. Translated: CASSLVSGSGYNEQFF.

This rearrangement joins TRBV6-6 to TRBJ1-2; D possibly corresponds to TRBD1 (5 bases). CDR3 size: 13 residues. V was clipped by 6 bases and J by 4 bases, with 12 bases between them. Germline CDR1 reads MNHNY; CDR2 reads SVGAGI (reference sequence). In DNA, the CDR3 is TGTGCCAGCAGACCGACAGTTGGCTATGGCTACACCTTC. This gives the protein CASRPTVGYGYTF.